The 19 T cell receptor beta chains below all came from one sample that was sequenced in a study of breast tumors, draining lymph nodes, adjacent tissues. TCRdb itself ran the multiplex PCR reads through MiXCR, one entry per CDR3 protein. The sample includes more than 85,000 distinct CDR3 sequences, 21% of them seen just once. Breast cancer patients provided tissue from their axillary draining lymph nodes. Sequencing was carried out using axillary lymph node tissue. The receptors derive from a female donor with breast cancer. Some clones in this sample may be carry-over from other donors' samples.

The chain recombines TRBV6-6 with TRBJ2-7; 7 bases agree with TRBD1. The junction had 8 bases not matched to a gene; V was cut back by 5 bases and J by 4 bases. CDR1 is MNHNY, CDR2 SVGAGI, per germline (reference sequence). The CDR3 is made up of 14 amino acids. The DNA of the CDR3 is TGTGCCAGCAGTCCACGACAGGGAGAATACGAGCAGTACTTC. Protein sequence: CASSPRQGEYEQYF.

This clonotype was detected ten times or more. The rearrangement links TRBV10-2 to TRBJ2-3, with a weak D call TRBD2 (6 bases). In germline, CDR1 is WSHSY, CDR2 SAAADI. Deletions cut 7 bases from V and 2 bases from J, with 13 bases between. CDR3 length: 14 amino acids. CDR3 protein: CASKGGTVTDTQYF. The CDR3 region has the DNA TGCGCCAGCAAAGGCGGGACCGTCACAGATACGCAGTATTTT.

This clonotype was picked up a small number of times. The rearrangement links TRBV18 to TRBJ2-5; 9 bases are a match to TRBD1. The CDR3 has 15 amino acids. Germline V gene sequence: CDR1 KGHSH, CDR2 LQKENI. J was trimmed by 4 bases and V by 0 bases; bases with no gene match: 3. DNA of the CDR3: TGTGCCAGCTCACCACCGGGACAGGGAGTAGAGACCCAGTACTTC. It specifies CASSPPGQGVETQYF.

V is TRBV3-1 and J is TRBJ2-5; a possible D gene is TRBD2 (6 bases). CDR3 length: 14 residues. Between the trimmed V and J ends, which lost 2 bases and 4 bases, there was a span of 11 bases. Germline V gives CDR1 LGHDT, CDR2 YNNKEL (reference sequence). The CDR3, as DNA: TGTGCCAGCAGCCAACAGAGCGGGCCAGAGACCCAGTACTTC. Protein: CASSQQSGPETQYF.

This clonotype was seen ten or more times. The rearrangement links TRBV6-5 to TRBJ2-5; TRBD2 matches at 10 bases. Germline V gene sequence: CDR1 MNHEY, CDR2 SVGAGI. This CDR3 region has 13 residues. J gave up 2 bases and V 8 bases, and 2 bases lay outside the gene matches. The CDR3 region has the DNA TGTGCCAGCCGGACTAGCGGACAAGAGACCCAGTACTTC. Protein: CASRTSGQETQYF.

This clonotype was found a few times. The chain employs TRBV3-1 and TRBJ1-2; the match to TRBD1 covers 7 bases. V was pared by 0 bases and J by 0 bases, with 10 bases of the junction left unmatched. Germline loops: CDR1 LGHDT, CDR2 YNNKEL (reference sequence). This CDR3 has 18 amino acids. The CDR3 DNA reads TGTGCCAGCAGCCAAGATACTACAGGGGACCGAACTAACTATGGCTACACCTTC. Translation gives CASSQDTTGDRTNYGYTF.

This clonotype was recorded many times. This chain links TRBV7-9 with TRBJ2-7, with 7 bases identical to TRBD1. The germline gives CDR1 SEHNR, CDR2 FQNEAQ (reference sequence). Trimming took 5 bases from V and 1 from J; bases not matched to a gene: 8. The CDR3 has 15 amino acids. CDR3 region: CASSKQGVLSYEQYF. The CDR3 coding sequence is TGTGCCAGCAGCAAGCAGGGGGTCTTATCCTACGAGCAGTACTTC.

This clonotype appeared many times. The V and J genes are TRBV5-1 and TRBJ2-1; 13 bases match TRBD2. V trimming: 5 bases; J trimming: 8 bases; junction bases outside the gene matches: 10. The CDR3 totals 16 residues. Looked up from germline, CDR1 is SGHRS and CDR2 is YFSETQ. Here the CDR3 reads CASSTTTSGRAYEQFF. DNA of the CDR3: TGCGCCAGCAGTACGACCACTAGCGGGAGGGCGTATGAGCAGTTCTTC.

Many counts were recorded for this clonotype. The chain links TRBV12-3 or TRBV12-4 to TRBJ2-1, with 12 bases identical to TRBD2. The J segment lost 6 bases and the V segment lost 5 bases, leaving 2 bases of the junction unmatched. The CDR3 runs 14 residues. The CDR3 region has the DNA TGTGCCAGCAGTGCTAGCGGGAGGGTCAATGAGCAGTTCTTC. This encodes CASSASGRVNEQFF.

This clonotype was detected ten times or more. The rearrangement joins TRBV5-1 to TRBJ2-2; TRBD1 or TRBD2 may be the D gene (5 bases each). V gave up 3 bases and J gave up 3 bases, with 12 bases separating them. The CDR3 loop spans 15 amino acids. Germline CDR1 and CDR2: SGHRS and YFSETQ. The CDR3 bases are TGCGCCAGCAGCTCGGGGACGGCCGACACCGGGGAGCTGTTTTTT. Encoded protein: CASSSGTADTGELFF.

This clonotype occurred many times. Sequence at one end of the junction differs from germline and may be a read error. V is TRBV7-7 and J is TRBJ2-1; no reliable D call. CDR3 length equals 13 residues. Germline V gene sequence: CDR1 SSHAT, CDR2 FNYEAQ (reference sequence). The CDR3 sequence: CASSLGPQNEQFF. The CDR3 DNA reads TGTGCTAGCAGCTTAGGGCCTCAAAATGAGCAGTTCTTC.

Many counts were recorded for this clonotype. V gene TRBV20-1 combines with J gene TRBJ2-5; D is ambiguous. The germline gives CDR1 DFQATT, CDR2 SNEGSKA (reference sequence). V was pared by 3 bases and J by 5 bases, with 4 bases between. There are 10 residues in the CDR3. This CDR3 is CSASSETQYF. CDR3 in DNA: TGCAGTGCTAGCTCGGAGACCCAGTACTTC.

This clonotype was observed at least ten times. The chain links TRBV20-1 to TRBJ2-3; D is undetermined. Between the trimmed V and J ends, which lost 1 base and 3 bases, there was a span of 11 bases. The germline gives CDR1 DFQATT, CDR2 SNEGSKA (reference sequence). The CDR3 length is 14 residues. The CDR3 reads CSARGPRRTDTQYF. The CDR3 DNA reads as TGCAGTGCTAGAGGTCCCCGTAGGACAGATACGCAGTATTTT.

This clonotype was seen at least ten times. This chain links TRBV7-9 with TRBJ2-5; 8 bases line up with TRBD1. The CDR3 consists of 14 residues. V lost 5 bases and J lost 5; bases outside the gene matches: 7. Germline CDR1 reads SEHNR; CDR2 reads FQNEAQ (reference sequence). The chain's CDR3 is CASSPWTGWETQYF. As DNA, the CDR3 is TGTGCCAGCAGCCCGTGGACAGGGTGGGAGACCCAGTACTTC.

Notes on this clonotype: An end of the junction does not agree with germline; a read error may underlie this. The V call is TRBV3-1, the J call TRBJ2-1; D possibly corresponds to TRBD2 (5 bases). The CDR3 contains 15 residues. Germline V gene data show CDR1 as LGHDT and CDR2 as YNNKEL (reference sequence). This chain's CDR3 is CASSFAGISGNERFF. CDR3 nucleotides: TGTGCCAGCAGCTTCGCCGGGATTTCGGGGAATGAGCGGTTCTTC.

This clonotype came up many times. The chain uses TRBV20-1 and TRBJ1-2; possibly TRBD1 for D (5 bases). This CDR3 has 16 amino acids. V was trimmed by 2 bases and J by 0 bases, leaving 16 bases between them. Germline V gene data show CDR1 as DFQATT and CDR2 as SNEGSKA (reference sequence). Here the CDR3 DNA reads TGCAGTGCTAGATCTCGAGCGGGACCGACTAACTATGGCTACACCTTC. The encoded protein is CSARSRAGPTNYGYTF.

This clonotype came up a few times. A much larger clone lies a single base off, so this may be a read error. The gene calls are TRBV20-1 and TRBJ1-3; no reliable D call. Per the germline V gene, CDR1 is DFQATT and CDR2 is SNEGSKA (reference sequence). The CDR3 is 14 residues long. As DNA, the CDR3 is TGCAGTGCTCGACGCCCTAACTCTGGAGACACCATATATTTT. This codes for CSARRPNSGDTIYF.

This clonotype occurred many times. This chain connects TRBV2 to TRBJ1-2, with D unresolved. Trimming shortened V by 1 base and J by 4 bases, and 4 bases separated the two germline ends. In germline, CDR1 is SNHLY, CDR2 FYNNEI. The CDR3 extends over 12 amino acids. The CDR3 sequence is CASSEGLYGYTF. The CDR3 DNA reads as TGTGCCAGCAGTGAAGGGCTCTATGGCTACACCTTC.

With respect to this clonotype: With a much larger clone just one base away, this may be a read error. The conserved phenylalanine or tryptophan normally closing the CDR3 is absent here, so this likely arose from a read error. The chain uses TRBV19 and TRBJ1-3, with D unresolved. Deletions cut 11 bases from V and 3 bases from J, with 11 bases between. Germline V gives CDR1 LNHDA, CDR2 SQIVND (reference sequence). The CDR3 length is 12 residues. The CDR3 is CASNAGGNTIYL. The DNA for the CDR3 is TGTGCCTCTAATGCGGGTGGAAACACCATATATCTT.